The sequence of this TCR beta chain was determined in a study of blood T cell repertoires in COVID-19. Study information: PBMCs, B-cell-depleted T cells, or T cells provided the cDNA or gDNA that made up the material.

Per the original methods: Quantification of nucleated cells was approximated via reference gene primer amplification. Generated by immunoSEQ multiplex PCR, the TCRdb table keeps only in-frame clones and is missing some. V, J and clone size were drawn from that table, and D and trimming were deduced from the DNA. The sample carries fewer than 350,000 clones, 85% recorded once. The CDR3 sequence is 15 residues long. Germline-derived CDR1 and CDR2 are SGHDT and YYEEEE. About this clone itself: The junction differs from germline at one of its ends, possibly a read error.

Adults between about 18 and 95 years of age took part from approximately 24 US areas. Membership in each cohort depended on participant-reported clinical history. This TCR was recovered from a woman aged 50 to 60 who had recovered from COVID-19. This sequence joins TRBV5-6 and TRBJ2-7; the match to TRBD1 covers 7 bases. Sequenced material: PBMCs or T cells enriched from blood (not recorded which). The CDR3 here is CASSLGLGTDYEQYF. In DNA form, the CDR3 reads TGTGCCAGCAGTTTGGGGCTCGGGACAGACTACGAGCAGTACTTC.